Listed here are 18 T cell receptor beta chains from one sample, sequenced in a study of OX40 agonist ivuxolimab in advanced cancers. Produced via immunoSEQ multiplex PCR; TCRdb's table is partial and in-frame only. The profile shows roughly 74,000 clones, over 85% of them singletons. The specimen was CD4+ or CD8+ T cells sorted from blood, collected in a trial of the OX40 agonist ivuxolimab. Every receptor here comes from an adult with an advanced solid tumor such as melanoma, head and neck, liver or kidney cancer.

The chain employs TRBV4-3 and TRBJ1-2, with no clear D. CDR3 size: 14 residues. Trimming took 4 bases from V and 2 from J, leaving 11 bases between them. CDR1 and CDR2 (germline): LGHNA, YSLEER. The CDR3 loop is CASSLTAGNYGYTF. The CDR3 DNA reads TGCGCCAGCAGCCTAACAGCTGGGAACTATGGCTACACCTTC.

This chain joins TRBV28 and TRBJ1-1; D is perhaps TRBD1 (5 bases). The CDR3 is made up of 10 amino acids. Looked up from germline, CDR1 is MDHEN and CDR2 is SYDVKM. Trimming shortened V by 11 bases and J by 1 base, and 5 bases separated the two germline ends. The CDR3 spells CAGGNTEAFF. The CDR3 DNA is TGTGCCGGGGGGAACACTGAAGCTTTCTTT.

This chain uses TRBV29-1 with TRBJ2-1; 9 bases are shared with TRBD2. CDR3 length equals 19 residues. Trimming cost V 2 bases and J 0 bases; bases outside gene matches: 14. The germline V gene has CDR1 SQVTM and CDR2 ANQGSEA. CDR3 loop: CSVERAGGNTPSSYNEQFF. The CDR3 DNA sequence: TGCAGCGTTGAAAGGGCGGGGGGGAATACCCCAAGCTCCTACAATGAGCAGTTCTTC.

The chain is built from TRBV29-1 and TRBJ1-1; tentatively, D is TRBD1 (5 bases). The CDR3 is 11 residues long. Germline CDR1 reads SQVTM; CDR2 reads ANQGSEA. V lost 3 bases to trimming and J lost 6 bases, with 8 bases between them. CDR3 in DNA: TGCAGCGTTGATAGGGGACCTGAAGCTTTCTTT. This sequence encodes CSVDRGPEAFF. Full variable domain (rest looked up from reference TRBV29-1 and TRBJ1-1): SAVISQKPSRDICQRGTSLTIQCQVDSQVTMMFWYRQQPGQSLTLIATANQGSEATYESGFVIDKFPISRPNLTFSTLTVSNMSPEDSSIYLCSVDRGPEAFFGQGTRLTVV.

The chain uses TRBV9 and TRBJ2-5; D is perhaps TRBD1 or TRBD2 (5 bases each). CDR1 is SGDLS and CDR2 is YYNGEE in the germline V gene. V was trimmed by 3 bases and J by 4 bases, leaving 19 bases between them. The CDR3 loop spans 16 amino acids. The CDR3 protein is CASSAEGSGTVETQYF. The CDR3 DNA is TGTGCCAGCAGCGCCGAGGGGTCGGGGACGGTAGAGACCCAGTACTTC.

The V and J genes are TRBV19 and TRBJ1-2; D might be TRBD1 (6 bases). Germline V gene data show CDR1 as LNHDA and CDR2 as SQIVND (reference sequence). V was clipped by 5 bases and J by 2 bases, with 15 bases between them. The CDR3 spans 15 residues. The CDR3 here is CASSAAGAGNYGYTF. In DNA form, the CDR3 reads TGTGCCAGTAGTGCCGCGGGGGCGGGAAACTATGGCTACACCTTC.

The chain combines TRBV29-1 with TRBJ2-4; 7 bases align to TRBD1. V gave up 4 bases and J gave up 0 bases; unmatched junction bases: 6. Germline V gives CDR1 SQVTM, CDR2 ANQGSEA. The CDR3 contains 15 residues. CDR3 coding DNA: TGCAGCGTTGTCGGGGACAGACTAGCCAAAAACATTCAGTACTTC. Translating gives CSVVGDRLAKNIQYF.

This clone was seen once. The DNA for the CDR3 is TGTGCCAGCAGCTCCACGACAGGGGTTGAGACCCAGTACTTC. Protein: CASSSTTGVETQYF. The genes are TRBV5-4 and TRBJ2-5; 8 positions agree with TRBD1. This CDR3 has 14 residues. The V gene end was trimmed by 3 bases and the J gene end by 5 bases; junction bases not matched to a gene: 6. Per the germline V gene, CDR1 is SGHNT and CDR2 is YYREEE (reference sequence).

The chain links TRBV19 to TRBJ1-2; D perhaps matches TRBD1 (5 bases). This CDR3 is 14 amino acids long. Trimming removed 4 bases from V and 3 bases from J, with 12 bases in between. Germline assignment: CDR1 LNHDA and CDR2 SQIVND (reference sequence). In DNA, the CDR3 is TGTGCCAGTAGTACCCTTGGGGGGGACTATGGCTACACCTTC. It is translated as CASSTLGGDYGYTF.

This rearrangement joins TRBV9 to TRBJ2-7; a possible D gene is TRBD2 (5 bases). V lost 6 bases and J 7 bases, leaving 20 bases between the germline ends. Germline CDR1 and CDR2: SGDLS and YYNGEE. The CDR3 is made up of 14 amino acids. CDR3 sequence reads: CASTPYGGAEEQYF. In DNA, the CDR3 is TGTGCCAGCACCCCTTACGGAGGAGCTGAAGAGCAGTACTTC.

This chain connects TRBV4-3 to TRBJ2-5; 11 bases map to TRBD2. CDR1 is LGHNA, CDR2 YSLEER, per germline. Losses at the gene ends were 0 bases for V and 6 bases for J; bases not matched to a gene: 6. The CDR3 length is 16 residues. The DNA for the CDR3 is TGCGCCAGCAGCCAAGATAGCGGGGGGGCCTTTAAGACCCAGTACTTC. Translated: CASSQDSGGAFKTQYF.

The J gene is TRBJ2-5, the V gene TRBV6-5; a weak D match, TRBD2 (5 bases). The DNA matches TRBJ2-7 better at its end, which makes the J call doubtful. This CDR3 is 13 amino acids long. Germline CDR1 MNHEY, CDR2 SVGAGI. The CDR3 coding sequence is TGTGCCAGCAGTTACTCGGGGAGCTACGAGCAGTACTTC. Its protein is CASSYSGSYEQYF.

The genes are TRBV6-6 and TRBJ2-5, with TRBD1 as a possible D gene (5 bases). With the DNA end fitting TRBJ2-7 better, the J assignment may be wrong. Germline CDR1 is MNHNY and CDR2 is SVGAGI (reference sequence). The CDR3 runs 16 residues. The CDR3 protein is CASSYLYLTVTYEQYF. The CDR3 DNA reads as TGTGCCAGCAGTTACCTTTACCTGACAGTCACCTACGAGCAGTACTTC.

The genes are TRBV5-1 and TRBJ2-3; 9 bases fit TRBD2. Germline V gives CDR1 SGHRS, CDR2 YFSETQ. CDR3 length: 17 amino acids. V lost 2 bases, J lost 0 bases, and 7 bases stayed unmatched. CDR3 nucleotide sequence: TGCGCCAGCAGCTTCGACCCAGCGGGGGGAAGCACAGATACGCAGTATTTT. Its protein is CASSFDPAGGSTDTQYF. The full variable domain, rest sourced from reference TRBV5-1 and TRBJ2-3, is KAGVTQTPRYLIKTRGQQVTLSCSPISGHRSVSWYQQTPGQGLQFLFEYFSETQRNKGNFPGRFSGRQFSNSRSEMNVSTLELGDSALYLCASSFDPAGGSTDTQYFGPGTRLTVL.

The chain carries TRBV2 and TRBJ2-1, with 10 bases fitting TRBD1. After removal of 8 bases from V and 7 bases from J, the junction contained 5 bases not matched to a gene. The CDR3 sequence is 13 residues long. From germline, CDR1 is SNHLY and CDR2 FYNNEI. CDR3 region: CASLGTGVNEQFF. CDR3 DNA: TGTGCCAGCCTCGGGACAGGGGTGAATGAGCAGTTCTTC.

The chain combines TRBV27 with TRBJ2-7; TRBD1 matches at 7 bases. Germline V gives CDR1 MNHEY, CDR2 SMNVEV (reference sequence). The V and J ends lost 4 bases and 2 bases, in that order; junction bases with no gene match: 20. The CDR3 sequence is 19 residues long. The CDR3 coding sequence is TGTGCCAGCAGTTCTAGGAGCGCACAGGGGATATGGCCTCCCTACGAGCAGTACTTC. Encoded protein: CASSSRSAQGIWPPYEQYF.

The CDR3 coding sequence is TGTGCCAGCAGTTACTCGGAAAGGTACGAGCAGTACTTC. Amino acid sequence: CASSYSERYEQYF. The chain combines TRBV6-5 with TRBJ2-7; D gene unclear. The CDR3 spans 13 residues. The germline gives CDR1 MNHEY, CDR2 SVGAGI. V lost 0 bases, J lost 4 bases, and 7 bases lay in between.

The chain couples TRBV7-6 to TRBJ1-2; D unclear. The CDR3 length is 11 residues. Between the trimmed V and J ends, which lost 4 bases and 10 bases, there was a span of 10 bases. CDR1 is SGHVS and CDR2 is FNYEAQ in the germline V gene. The CDR3 DNA is TGTGCCAGCAGCTCGTACGGGGACTACACCTTC. This sequence encodes CASSSYGDYTF.